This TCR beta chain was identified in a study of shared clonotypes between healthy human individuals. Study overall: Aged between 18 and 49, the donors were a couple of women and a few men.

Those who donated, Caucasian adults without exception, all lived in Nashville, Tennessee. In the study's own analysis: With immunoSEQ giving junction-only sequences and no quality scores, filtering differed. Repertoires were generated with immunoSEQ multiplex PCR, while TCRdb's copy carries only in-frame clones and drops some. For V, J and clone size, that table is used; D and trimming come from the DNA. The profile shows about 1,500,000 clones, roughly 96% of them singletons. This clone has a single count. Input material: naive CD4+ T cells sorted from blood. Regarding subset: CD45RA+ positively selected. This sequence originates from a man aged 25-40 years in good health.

As DNA, the CDR3 is TGTGCCAGCAGTATGGGCGGGACAGACTACTACAATGAGCAGTTCTTC. Its translation: CASSMGGTDYYNEQFF. J is TRBJ2-1 and V is TRBV11-3; D is perhaps TRBD1 (7 bases). Trimming shortened V by 6 bases and J by 3 bases, and 18 bases separated the two germline ends. This CDR3 contains 16 residues. Germline V gives CDR1 SGHNT, CDR2 YENEEA. The whole variable domain, filled in from reference TRBV11-3 and TRBJ2-1, reads EAGVVQSPRYKIIEKKQPVAFWCNPISGHNTLYWYLQNLGQGPELLIRYENEEAVDDSQLPKDRFSAERLKGVDSTLKIQPAELGDSAVYLCASSMGGTDYYNEQFFGPGTRLTVL.